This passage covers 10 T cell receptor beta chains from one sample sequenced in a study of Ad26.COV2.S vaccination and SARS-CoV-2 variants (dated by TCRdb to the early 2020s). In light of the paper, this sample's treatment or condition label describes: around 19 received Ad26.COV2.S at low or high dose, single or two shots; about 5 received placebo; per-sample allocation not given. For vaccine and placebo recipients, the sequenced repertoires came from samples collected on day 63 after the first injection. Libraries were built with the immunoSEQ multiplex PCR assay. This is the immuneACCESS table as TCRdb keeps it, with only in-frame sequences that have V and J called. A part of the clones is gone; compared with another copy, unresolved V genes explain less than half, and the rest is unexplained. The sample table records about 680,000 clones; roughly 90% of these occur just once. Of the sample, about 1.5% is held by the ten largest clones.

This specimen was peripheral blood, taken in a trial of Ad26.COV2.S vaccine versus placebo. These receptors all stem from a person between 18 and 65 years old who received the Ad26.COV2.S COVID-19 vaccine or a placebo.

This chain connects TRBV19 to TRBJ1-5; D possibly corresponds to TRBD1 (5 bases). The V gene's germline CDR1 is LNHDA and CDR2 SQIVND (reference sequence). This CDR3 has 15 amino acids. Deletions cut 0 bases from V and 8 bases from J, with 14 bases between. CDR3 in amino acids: CASSIDIRVSEPQHF. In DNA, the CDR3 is TGTGCCAGTAGTATAGATATCAGGGTATCGGAGCCCCAGCATTTT.

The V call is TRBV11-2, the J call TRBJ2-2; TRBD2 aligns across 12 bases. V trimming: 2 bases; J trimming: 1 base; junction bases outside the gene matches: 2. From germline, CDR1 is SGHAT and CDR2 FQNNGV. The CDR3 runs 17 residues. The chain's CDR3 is CASSLLAGGLNTGELFF. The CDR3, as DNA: TGTGCCAGCAGCTTACTAGCGGGAGGGCTGAACACCGGGGAGCTGTTTTTT. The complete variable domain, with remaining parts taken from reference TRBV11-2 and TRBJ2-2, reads EAGVAQSPRYKIIEKRQSVAFWCNPISGHATLYWYQQILGQGPKLLIQFQNNGVVDDSQLPKDRFSAERLKGVDSTLKIQPAKLEDSAVYLCASSLLAGGLNTGELFFGEGSRLTVL.

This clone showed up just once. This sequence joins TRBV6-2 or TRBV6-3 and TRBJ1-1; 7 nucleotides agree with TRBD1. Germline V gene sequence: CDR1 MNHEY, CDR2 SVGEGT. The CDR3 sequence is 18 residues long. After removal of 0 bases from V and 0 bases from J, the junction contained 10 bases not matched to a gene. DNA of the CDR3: TGTGCCAGCAGTTACTCGAAACAGGGGATGTCCATGAACACTGAAGCTTTCTTT. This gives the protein CASSYSKQGMSMNTEAFF.

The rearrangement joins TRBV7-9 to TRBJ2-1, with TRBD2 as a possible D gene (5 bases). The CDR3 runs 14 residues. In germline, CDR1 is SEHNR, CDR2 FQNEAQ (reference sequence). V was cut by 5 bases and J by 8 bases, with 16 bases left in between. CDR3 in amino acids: CASSSQGRDDEQFF. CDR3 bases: TGTGCCAGCAGCAGCCAAGGACGGGATGATGAGCAGTTCTTC. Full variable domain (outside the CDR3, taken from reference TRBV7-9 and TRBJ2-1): DTGVSQNPRHKITKRGQNVTFRCDPISEHNRLYWYRQTLGQGPEFLTYFQNEAQLEKSRLLSDRFSAERPKGSFSTLEIQRTEQGDSAMYLCASSSQGRDDEQFFGPGTRLTVL.

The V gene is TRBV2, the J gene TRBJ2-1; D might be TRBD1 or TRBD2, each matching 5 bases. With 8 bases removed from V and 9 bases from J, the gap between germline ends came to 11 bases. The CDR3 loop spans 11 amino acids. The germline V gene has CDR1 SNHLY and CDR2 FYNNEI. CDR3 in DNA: TGTGCCAGCGTTGAGGGACGTGAGCAGTTCTTC. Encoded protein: CASVEGREQFF.

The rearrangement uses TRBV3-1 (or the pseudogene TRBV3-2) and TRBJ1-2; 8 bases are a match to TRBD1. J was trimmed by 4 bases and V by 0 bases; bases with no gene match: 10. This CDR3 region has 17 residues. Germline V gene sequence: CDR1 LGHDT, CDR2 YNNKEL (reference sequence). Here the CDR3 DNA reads TGTGCCAGCAGCCAAGAGACCGGGACAGGCGGCGGCTATGGCTACACCTTC. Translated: CASSQETGTGGGYGYTF.

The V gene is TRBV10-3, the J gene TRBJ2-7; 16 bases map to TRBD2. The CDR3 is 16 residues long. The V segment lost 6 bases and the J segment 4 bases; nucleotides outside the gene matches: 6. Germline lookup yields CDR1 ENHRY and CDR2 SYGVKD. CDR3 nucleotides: TGTGCCATCAGCGCCGGGACTAGCGGGAGGGGGTACGAGCAGTACTTC. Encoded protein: CAISAGTSGRGYEQYF.

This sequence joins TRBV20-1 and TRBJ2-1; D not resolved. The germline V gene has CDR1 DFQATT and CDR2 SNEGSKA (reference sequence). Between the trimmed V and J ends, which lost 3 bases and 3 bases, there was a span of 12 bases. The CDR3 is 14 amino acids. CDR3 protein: CSASAPDHYNEQFF. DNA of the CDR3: TGCAGTGCTAGTGCTCCAGATCACTACAATGAGCAGTTCTTC.

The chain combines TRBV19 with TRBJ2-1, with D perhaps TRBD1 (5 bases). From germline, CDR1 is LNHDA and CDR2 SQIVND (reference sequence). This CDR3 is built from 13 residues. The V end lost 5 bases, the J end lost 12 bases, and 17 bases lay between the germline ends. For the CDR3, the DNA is TGTGCCAGTAGTGCCCTCCCCAGGGCTGGGCAGTTCTTC. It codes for CASSALPRAGQFF. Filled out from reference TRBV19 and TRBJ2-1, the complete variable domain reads DGGITQSPKYLFRKEGQNVTLSCEQNLNHDAMYWYRQDPGQGLRLIYYSQIVNDFQKGDIAEGYSVSREKKESFPLTVTSAQKNPTAFYLCASSALPRAGQFFGPGTRLTVL.

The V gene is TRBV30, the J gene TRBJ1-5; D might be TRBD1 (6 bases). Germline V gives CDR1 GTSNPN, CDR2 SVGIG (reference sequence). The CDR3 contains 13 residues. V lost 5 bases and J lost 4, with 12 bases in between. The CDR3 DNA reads TGTGCCTGGTGTGGAGGGGGAAATCAGCCCCAGCATTTT. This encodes CAWCGGGNQPQHF.